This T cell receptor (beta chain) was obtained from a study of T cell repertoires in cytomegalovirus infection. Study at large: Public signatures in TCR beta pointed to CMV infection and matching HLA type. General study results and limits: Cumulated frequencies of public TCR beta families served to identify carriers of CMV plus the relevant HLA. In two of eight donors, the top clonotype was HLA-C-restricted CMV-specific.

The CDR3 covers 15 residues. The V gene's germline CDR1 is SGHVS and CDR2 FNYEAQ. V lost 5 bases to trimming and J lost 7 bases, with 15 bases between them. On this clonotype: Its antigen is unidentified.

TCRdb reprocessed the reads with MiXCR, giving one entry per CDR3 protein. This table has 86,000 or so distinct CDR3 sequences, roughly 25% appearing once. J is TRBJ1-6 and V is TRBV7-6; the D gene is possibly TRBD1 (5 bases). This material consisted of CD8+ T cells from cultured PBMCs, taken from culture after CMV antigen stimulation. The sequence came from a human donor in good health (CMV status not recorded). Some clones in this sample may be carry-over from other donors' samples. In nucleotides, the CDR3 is TGTGCCAGCAGCGTTTCAGGGATTATAAATTCACCCCTCCACTTT. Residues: CASSVSGIINSPLHF.